This T cell receptor beta chain comes out of a study of molecular identifiers for immune sequencing clone quantification. Study-wide results and caveats: Single-cell amounts of spiked Jurkat TCR RNA were reportedly detectable among about a million naive cells.

The J segment lost 5 bases and the V segment lost 6 bases, leaving 8 bases of the junction unmatched. From germline, CDR1 is MNHEY and CDR2 SMNVEV (reference sequence). The CDR3 length is 16 residues. CD8+CD4-CCR7+CD45RA+ sorting gave the naive CD8 T cells. Concerning this clonotype itself: The antigen remains unidentified.

The bulk TCR libraries were made with methods described before and with listed TCR primers. TCRdb analysed the PCR reads with MiXCR anew, one entry per CDR3 protein. The repertoire has fewer than 350,000 distinct CDR3 sequences, 24% of them found once; the top ten carry around 0.74%. The sequenced sample consisted of naive CD8+ T cells from blood, with Jurkat cell RNA spiked in. The subset here: FACS-sorted CD8+CD4-CCR7+CD45RA+ naive T cells. The V and J genes are TRBV27 and TRBJ2-1; 12 positions match TRBD2. This clonotype was obtained from a human donor in good health. Some libraries in this study had Jurkat cell RNA spiked in. CDR3 coding DNA: TGTGCCAGCAGGTTTCTACTAGCGGGGGGCGACAATGAGCAGTTCTTC. Its translation is CASRFLLAGGDNEQFF.